This TCR beta chain comes out of a study of T cell responses to AZD1222 COVID-19 vaccine. As regards this clone: Its antigen is unidentified.

Study conclusions and caveats: Nearly half of spike-specific TCRs reportedly go after variant regions that carry no mutations. The donors showed a predominance of white British ancestry and of females, with possible underestimation of clonal diversity. Spike was spanned by vaccine-associated CD4 TCRs, which were dominant at 160-218 and 743-854.

CDR1 and CDR2 (germline): ENHRY, SYGVKD. The CDR3 totals 13 residues. Trimming took 6 bases from V and 4 from J, leaving 13 bases between them. TCRdb's copy holds only in-frame clones and misses some; the assay was immunoSEQ multiplex PCR. The sample lists fewer than 200,000 clones; approximately 91% were seen once. The specimen was peripheral blood, collected on day 0 of AZD1222 vaccination. This TCR was recovered from an adult in good health. This chain links TRBV10-3 with TRBJ2-7; D gene unclear. CDR3 sequence reads: CAIRENTGYEQYF. In nucleotides, the CDR3 is TGTGCCATCAGGGAAAACACCGGGTACGAGCAGTACTTC.